A single sample is the source of the 15 T cell receptor beta chains below, sequenced in a study of control samples from healthy donors and cancer patients. TCRdb keeps only in-frame clones here, not all; method: immunoSEQ multiplex PCR. The profile shows around 190,000 clones, around 91% of them singletons. The specimen was blood. The origin of the receptors is a woman aged 45-60 years in good health.

In regard to this clone: Distinct nucleotide sequences in the sample also encode this CDR3. The chain carries TRBV5-6 and TRBJ2-7; possibly TRBD1 or TRBD2 for D (6 bases each). Trimming left V 0 bases short and J 1 base short, with 8 bases between. The CDR3 totals 14 residues. The germline CDR1 and CDR2 sequences are SGHDT and YYEEEE. The CDR3 sequence is CASSLGGASYEQYF. The CDR3 DNA reads as TGTGCCAGCAGCTTGGGGGGGGCATCCTACGAGCAGTACTTC.

The chain joins TRBV2 to TRBJ2-1, with D tentatively TRBD2 (5 bases). The CDR3 is made up of 15 amino acids. Germline CDR1 reads SNHLY; CDR2 reads FYNNEI. V lost 6 bases, J lost 5 bases, and 17 bases lay in between. CDR3 loop: CASRYDLTGDNEQFF. The CDR3 DNA reads TGTGCCAGCAGGTATGATCTGACCGGGGACAATGAGCAGTTCTTC.

The sample holds one count of this clone. This CDR3 reads CASSHPNGRSQTPNYGYTF. CDR3 DNA: TGTGCCAGCAGTCACCCGAACGGCAGGAGCCAAACTCCTAACTATGGCTACACCTTC. This chain uses TRBV6-2 or TRBV6-3 with TRBJ1-2; D gene uncertain. The V end was cut by 5 bases, the J end by 0 bases, with 25 bases between. Germline loops: CDR1 MNHEY, CDR2 SVGEGT. This CDR3 has 19 amino acids.

On this clone: The germline gene is not matched at one end of the junction; a read error may be the cause. The gene calls are TRBV6-1 and TRBJ2-7, with 13 positions matching TRBD2. The CDR3 runs to 15 residues. Germline loops: CDR1 MNHNS, CDR2 SASEGT. The chain's CDR3 is CASREGLAGAYEQYF. CDR3 nucleotides: TGTGCCAGCAGGGAAGGACTAGCGGGGGCCTACGAGCAGTACTTC.

V and J are TRBV19 and TRBJ2-7; 7 bases fit TRBD2. Germline values: CDR1 LNHDA, CDR2 SQIVND (reference sequence). With 6 bases clipped from V and 4 bases from J, the junction kept 6 bases outside the gene matches. This CDR3 has 13 residues. The CDR3 nucleotides are TGTGCCAGTAGGGGGGGGAATCGGTACGAGCAGTACTTC. Translated, it gives CASRGGNRYEQYF.

A word on this clone: This same CDR3 is encoded by further DNA sequences in the sample. The V call is TRBV29-1, the J call TRBJ2-2, with D possibly TRBD1 on 5 matching bases. From germline, CDR1 is SQVTM and CDR2 ANQGSEA. The V and J ends lost 3 bases and 1 base respectively, with 6 bases between them. This CDR3 region has 13 residues. The CDR3 protein is CSVDRENTGELFF. In DNA, the CDR3 is TGCAGCGTTGACAGGGAGAACACCGGGGAGCTGTTTTTT.

The chain recombines TRBV7-6 with TRBJ2-7, with D tentatively TRBD1 (5 bases). The CDR3 runs 14 residues. V shed 1 base and J shed 3 bases, with 10 bases lying between them. Germline lookup yields CDR1 SGHVS and CDR2 FNYEAQ. As DNA, the CDR3 is TGTGCCAGCAGCTTAGGATTAGGGGTCTACGAGCAGTACTTC. Its protein product is CASSLGLGVYEQYF.

About this clone itself: A junction boundary mismatches the germline segment, possibly from a read error. Other DNA variants within this sample encode the same CDR3. The chain recombines TRBV20-1 with TRBJ2-1; D not certain. The germline gives CDR1 DFQATT, CDR2 SNEGSKA (reference sequence). The CDR3 runs 10 residues. The CDR3 DNA reads as TGTAGTGCTAGTAGTATTGAGCAGTTCTTC. It specifies CSASSIEQFF.

The chain uses TRBV2 and TRBJ1-5; D unresolved. The CDR3 has 14 residues. Per germline, CDR1 SNHLY and CDR2 FYNNEI. The ends were cut back, 4 bases at V and 7 bases at J, with 14 bases in the middle. In DNA, the CDR3 is TGTGCCAGCAGTGCCCCGATGAGTGGACAGCCCCAGCATTTT. Its translation is CASSAPMSGQPQHF.

The V call is TRBV28, the J call TRBJ1-6, with D possibly being TRBD1 (6 bases). The germline V gene has CDR1 MDHEN and CDR2 SYDVKM. With 5 bases removed from V and 2 bases from J, the gap between germline ends came to 10 bases. The CDR3 length is 15 residues. The CDR3 DNA reads as TGTGCCAGCAGTCCAGGGGTACCCTATAATTCACCCCTCCACTTT. It codes for CASSPGVPYNSPLHF.

V and J are TRBV6-2 or TRBV6-3 and TRBJ1-1; a weak D match, TRBD1 (6 bases). Germline CDR1 reads MNHEY; CDR2 reads SVGEGT. Trimming removed 6 bases at V and 10 bases at J, with 21 bases between. The length of the CDR3 is 14 residues. CDR3 residues: CASSPGGLQMGAFF. In DNA form, the CDR3 reads TGTGCCAGCAGCCCCGGGGGGCTACAGATGGGAGCTTTCTTT.

V gene TRBV7-4 combines with J gene TRBJ1-3; D possibly corresponds to TRBD1 (6 bases). CDR3 length: 17 residues. CDR1 is SGHVT and CDR2 is SQSDAQ in the germline V gene. V lost 3 bases to trimming and J lost 0 bases, with 15 bases between them. CDR3 protein: CASSFSDGTNSGNTIYF. CDR3 DNA sequence: TGTGCCAGCAGCTTCTCCGATGGGACAAACTCTGGAAACACCATATATTTT. Supplemented by reference TRBV7-4 and TRBJ1-3, the full variable domain reads GAGVSQSPRYKVAKRGRDVALRCDSISGHVTLYWYRQTLGQGSEVLTYSQSDAQRDKSGRPSGRFSAERPERSVSTLKIQRTEQGDSAVYLCASSFSDGTNSGNTIYFGEGSWLTVV.

The V gene is TRBV13, the J gene TRBJ1-1; TRBD1 matches 7 bases. The V segment lost 5 bases and the J segment 8 bases; nucleotides outside the gene matches: 8. The CDR3 consists of 13 residues. Germline loops: CDR1 PRHDT, CDR2 FYEKMQ (reference sequence). DNA for the CDR3: TGTGCCAGCAGCCCAAGACAGGGTGCCGAAGCTTTCTTT. Its translation is CASSPRQGAEAFF.

In DNA, the CDR3 is TGTGCCAGCAGCTTAGTCGGACTAGCTAACTATGGCTACACCTTC. Translation: CASSLVGLANYGYTF. The gene calls are TRBV11-2 and TRBJ1-2; D gene unclear. The germline V gene has CDR1 SGHAT and CDR2 FQNNGV. This CDR3 spans 15 amino acids. Trimming took 1 base from V and 0 from J, leaving 9 bases between them.

This chain links TRBV24-1 with TRBJ2-3; TRBD1 matches at 8 bases. Germline CDR1 and CDR2: KGHDR and SFDVKD. The V segment lost 5 bases and the J segment 5 bases; nucleotides outside the gene matches: 8. This CDR3 is built from 15 residues. The CDR3 is CATSGRTGLRDTQYF. The CDR3 nucleotides read TGTGCCACCAGTGGGCGGACAGGGCTAAGAGATACGCAGTATTTT.